This T cell receptor (beta chain) was recovered during a study of blood T cell repertoires in COVID-19. Study summary: In each case, the material was cDNA or gDNA derived from T cells, B-cell-depleted T cells, or PBMCs.

The data were produced by immunoSEQ multiplex PCR, yet TCRdb's version contains in-frame clones alone and is incomplete. The sample carries 300,000 to 350,000 clones, 70% to 90% recorded once. Enrollees, about 18 to 89 years old, lived in about two dozen US areas. Cohorts were based on clinical histories the participants reported. The CDR3 sequence is 15 residues long. Germline V gene sequence: CDR1 SGDLS, CDR2 YYNGEE. V dropped 0 bases and J dropped 2 bases, with 10 bases sitting between them. This clonotype originated in a man aged 25 to 40 who had recovered from COVID-19. J is TRBJ2-3 and V is TRBV9; perhaps TRBD2 as D (5 bases). The material sequenced was PBMCs or T cells enriched from blood (not recorded which). CDR3: CASSVAGYNTDTQYF. The CDR3 DNA is TGTGCCAGCAGCGTAGCGGGGTATAACACAGATACGCAGTATTTT.